The entry below gives a single TCR beta chain sequence along with its context. Original data processing: Scientists estimated how many nucleated cells there were by amplifying reference gene primers. TCRdb keeps only in-frame clones here, not all; method: immunoSEQ multiplex PCR. The DNA was the basis for D and trimming; V, J and clone size are from that table. This table holds 120,000 or so clones, nearly 90% found once. The source of the sample is a study of blood T cell repertoires in COVID-19. Background on the study: Both acute and convalescent COVID-19 samples were obtained from the United States, Italy and Spain. T cells, B-cell-depleted T cells, or PBMCs supplied cDNA or gDNA.

V lost 2 bases, J lost 8 bases, and 4 bases stayed unmatched. The CDR3 is 13 residues long. The receptor comes from a woman between 55 and 75 years old with COVID-19, enrolled during active disease. Input material: peripheral blood. The J gene is TRBJ1-1, the V gene TRBV12-3 or TRBV12-4; 8 bases match TRBD1. In nucleotides, the CDR3 is TGTGCCAGCAGTTTATTCGGACAGGGAGAAGCTTTCTTT. As protein: CASSLFGQGEAFF.